This entry lists 17 T cell receptor beta chains sequenced from one sample in a study of blood T cell repertoires in COVID-19 (dated by TCRdb to 2018 to 2021). The library was obtained by the immunoSEQ multiplex PCR assay. The clones in this table, taken by TCRdb from immuneACCESS, are in-frame only. Not every clone is retained; where verified, under half of the shortfall comes from an unresolved V gene, and the cause of the rest is unknown. For this sample there are about 110,000 clones; over 70% appear just once. Nearly 0.85% of the sample is in the top ten clones. Sequenced sample: peripheral blood. The receptors were gathered from an older woman with acute or convalescent COVID-19.

J is TRBJ2-1 and V is TRBV19, with D perhaps matching TRBD2 (6 bases). Germline loops: CDR1 LNHDA, CDR2 SQIVND (reference sequence). CDR3 length: 15 amino acids. V dropped 7 bases and J dropped 6 bases, with 19 bases sitting between them. For the CDR3, the DNA is TGTGCCAGTACCCAGGAGGGAGTAGAGGCCAATGAGCAGTTCTTC. Protein: CASTQEGVEANEQFF.

The CDR3 DNA reads TGTGCCAGCAGCTTAGCGGCGGCTAGCACAGATACGCAGTATTTT. It encodes CASSLAAASTDTQYF. The rearrangement joins TRBV11-2 to TRBJ2-3; D is unresolved. The CDR3 spans 15 residues. The ends were cut back, 1 base at V and 0 bases at J, with 8 bases in the middle. Germline V gene lookup returns CDR1 SGHAT and CDR2 FQNNGV.

The chain combines TRBV6-1 with TRBJ2-5; no firm D call. The V end was cut by 1 base, the J end by 7 bases, with 10 bases between. Germline V gives CDR1 MNHNS, CDR2 SASEGT. CDR3 length equals 13 residues. CDR3 protein: CASSEEPLVTQYF. The DNA of the CDR3 is TGTGCCAGCAGTGAAGAGCCCCTGGTGACCCAGTACTTC.

V usage is TRBV4-1 and J usage is TRBJ1-2; D is unclear. This CDR3 region has 15 residues. CDR1 is MGHRA, CDR2 YSYEKL, per germline. Trimming stripped 1 base from V and 8 bases from J, with 17 bases between. The CDR3, as DNA: TGCGCCAGCAGCCAAGGTGGAGCATTGAGGCAGGGCTACACCTTC. It specifies CASSQGGALRQGYTF.

This chain connects TRBV7-7 to TRBJ2-3; a weak D match, TRBD2 (7 bases). The CDR3 spans 16 residues. With 5 bases removed from V and 0 bases from J, the gap between germline ends came to 15 bases. CDR1 and CDR2 from the germline V gene are SSHAT and FNYEAQ (reference sequence). This chain's CDR3 is CASSEGGARSTDTQYF. The CDR3 DNA reads as TGTGCCAGCAGCGAAGGGGGGGCCAGGAGCACAGATACGCAGTATTTT.

V and J are TRBV6-5 and TRBJ1-3, with a weak D call TRBD1 (6 bases). Looked up from germline, CDR1 is MNHEY and CDR2 is SVGAGI. Trimming pared 6 bases from V and 4 bases from J, leaving 13 bases between. CDR3 length equals 14 residues. The CDR3 sequence: CASRSGAEGNTIYF. The CDR3 coding sequence is TGTGCCAGCAGATCAGGGGCTGAAGGAAACACCATATATTTT.

The chain is built from TRBV9 and TRBJ2-1; no firm D call. Trimming removed 4 bases from V and 10 bases from J, with 21 bases in between. The CDR3 runs to 15 residues. Germline CDR1 SGDLS, CDR2 YYNGEE. This CDR3 reads CASSPGHYTSSEQFF. CDR3 DNA sequence: TGTGCCAGCAGCCCTGGGCATTACACCTCCTCGGAGCAGTTCTTC.

V and J are TRBV3-1 (or the pseudogene TRBV3-2) and TRBJ1-3; 8 nucleotides match TRBD1. With V trimmed by 2 bases and J by 7 bases, 7 bases remained unmatched. CDR3 length equals 15 residues. Germline V gene sequence: CDR1 LGHDT, CDR2 YNNKEL (reference sequence). Here the CDR3 reads CASSQSDRVLNTIYF. The CDR3 region has the DNA TGTGCCAGCAGCCAATCGGACAGGGTGCTGAACACCATATATTTT.

This chain uses TRBV19 with TRBJ1-5, with D hard to call. The V end was cut by 3 bases, the J end by 0 bases, with 15 bases between. The germline CDR1 and CDR2 sequences are LNHDA and SQIVND (reference sequence). The CDR3 spans 17 residues. The CDR3 sequence is CASSIKAAGNSNQPQHF. Written as DNA, the CDR3 is TGTGCCAGTAGTATCAAAGCAGCAGGAAATAGCAATCAGCCCCAGCATTTT.

This chain connects TRBV7-9 to TRBJ2-3, with 14 bases matching TRBD2. After removal of 5 bases from V and 5 bases from J, the junction contained 9 bases not matched to a gene. Per the germline V gene, CDR1 is SEHNR and CDR2 is FQNEAQ (reference sequence). This CDR3 comprises 17 residues. The CDR3: CASSVPGLAGEGDTQYF. The CDR3 DNA reads as TGTGCCAGCAGCGTTCCGGGACTAGCGGGAGAGGGAGATACGCAGTATTTT.

J is TRBJ1-2 and V is TRBV20-1, with unresolved D. Trimming removed 3 bases from V and 4 bases from J, with 3 bases in between. Per germline, CDR1 DFQATT and CDR2 SNEGSKA (reference sequence). The length of the CDR3 is 10 residues. CDR3 DNA sequence: TGCAGTGCTAGCGTCTATGGCTACACCTTC. The encoded protein is CSASVYGYTF.

The count of this clone is one. The chain has TRBV15 and TRBJ1-4; D unclear. This CDR3 region has 15 residues. Between the trimmed V and J ends, which lost 0 bases and 7 bases, there was a span of 12 bases. Germline V gives CDR1 LNHNV, CDR2 YYDKDF (reference sequence). CDR3 nucleotide sequence: TGTGCCACCAGCAGAGATCGGTCGCCTGCTGAAAAACTGTTTTTT. The encoded protein is CATSRDRSPAEKLFF.

This chain joins TRBV2 and TRBJ2-3; TRBD2 matches at 14 bases. This CDR3 has 18 residues. Germline CDR1 SNHLY, CDR2 FYNNEI. After removal of 5 bases from V and 7 bases from J, the junction contained 14 bases not matched to a gene. In DNA, the CDR3 is TGTGCCAGCAGTTTTAGAAGACTAGCGGGGGGGCCGGTAAATACGCAGTATTTT. Translated, it gives CASSFRRLAGGPVNTQYF.

This rearrangement joins TRBV7-8 to TRBJ2-1; 13 bases align to TRBD2. V lost 3 bases, J lost 7 bases, and 6 bases stayed unmatched. Germline CDR1 SGHVS, CDR2 FQNEAQ. This CDR3 contains 16 residues. The CDR3 DNA is TGTGCCAGCAGCTTGGGACTAGCGGGACGTGTTAATGAGCAGTTCTTC. Translation: CASSLGLAGRVNEQFF. Together with reference TRBV7-8 and TRBJ2-1, the CDR3 gives the full variable domain: GAGVSQSPRYKVAKRGQDVALRCDPISGHVSLFWYQQALGQGPEFLTYFQNEAQLDKSGLPSDRFFAERPEGSVSTLKIQRTQQEDSAVYLCASSLGLAGRVNEQFFGPGTRLTVL.

This clone was recorded a few times. The V gene is TRBV11-1, the J gene TRBJ1-2, with a tentative D call TRBD1 (5 bases). The V and J ends lost 5 bases and 6 bases respectively, with 16 bases between them. The CDR3 totals 14 residues. Germline CDR1 and CDR2: SGHAT and FQDESV (reference sequence). The CDR3 sequence is CASSQNQGKDGYTF. DNA of the CDR3: TGTGCCAGCAGCCAAAACCAGGGAAAAGATGGCTACACCTTC.

Details on this clone: The same CDR3 also results from other DNA sequences found in this sample. The chain combines TRBV19 with TRBJ2-7; 8 bases agree with TRBD1. Germline V gene lookup returns CDR1 LNHDA and CDR2 SQIVND (reference sequence). The CDR3 contains 12 residues. V was clipped by 6 bases and J by 3 bases; unmatched bases: 1. This chain's CDR3 is CASSGQGYEQYF. The CDR3 DNA is TGTGCCAGTAGCGGACAGGGCTACGAGCAGTACTTC.

V gene TRBV11-3 combines with J gene TRBJ2-7; 9 nucleotides agree with TRBD1. This CDR3 has 13 amino acids. Germline CDR1 SGHNT, CDR2 YENEEA. The trim removed 1 base at V and 8 bases at J, leaving 3 bases unmatched. DNA of the CDR3: TGTGCCAGCAGCTTAGTACAGGGGGCGAAGCAGTACTTC. Translated, it gives CASSLVQGAKQYF.